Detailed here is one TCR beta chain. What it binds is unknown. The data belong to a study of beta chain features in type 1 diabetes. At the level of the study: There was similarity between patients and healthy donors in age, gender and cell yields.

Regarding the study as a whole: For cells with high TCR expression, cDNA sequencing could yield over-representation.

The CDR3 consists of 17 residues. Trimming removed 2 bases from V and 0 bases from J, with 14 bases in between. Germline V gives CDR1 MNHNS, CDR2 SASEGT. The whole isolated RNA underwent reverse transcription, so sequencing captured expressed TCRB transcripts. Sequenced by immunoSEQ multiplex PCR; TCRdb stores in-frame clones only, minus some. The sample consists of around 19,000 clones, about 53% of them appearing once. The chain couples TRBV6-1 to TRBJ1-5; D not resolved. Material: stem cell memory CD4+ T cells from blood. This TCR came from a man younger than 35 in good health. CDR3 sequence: CASSERVKIGSNQPQHF. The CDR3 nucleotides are TGTGCCAGCAGTGAACGGGTAAAAATTGGTAGCAATCAGCCCCAGCATTTT.